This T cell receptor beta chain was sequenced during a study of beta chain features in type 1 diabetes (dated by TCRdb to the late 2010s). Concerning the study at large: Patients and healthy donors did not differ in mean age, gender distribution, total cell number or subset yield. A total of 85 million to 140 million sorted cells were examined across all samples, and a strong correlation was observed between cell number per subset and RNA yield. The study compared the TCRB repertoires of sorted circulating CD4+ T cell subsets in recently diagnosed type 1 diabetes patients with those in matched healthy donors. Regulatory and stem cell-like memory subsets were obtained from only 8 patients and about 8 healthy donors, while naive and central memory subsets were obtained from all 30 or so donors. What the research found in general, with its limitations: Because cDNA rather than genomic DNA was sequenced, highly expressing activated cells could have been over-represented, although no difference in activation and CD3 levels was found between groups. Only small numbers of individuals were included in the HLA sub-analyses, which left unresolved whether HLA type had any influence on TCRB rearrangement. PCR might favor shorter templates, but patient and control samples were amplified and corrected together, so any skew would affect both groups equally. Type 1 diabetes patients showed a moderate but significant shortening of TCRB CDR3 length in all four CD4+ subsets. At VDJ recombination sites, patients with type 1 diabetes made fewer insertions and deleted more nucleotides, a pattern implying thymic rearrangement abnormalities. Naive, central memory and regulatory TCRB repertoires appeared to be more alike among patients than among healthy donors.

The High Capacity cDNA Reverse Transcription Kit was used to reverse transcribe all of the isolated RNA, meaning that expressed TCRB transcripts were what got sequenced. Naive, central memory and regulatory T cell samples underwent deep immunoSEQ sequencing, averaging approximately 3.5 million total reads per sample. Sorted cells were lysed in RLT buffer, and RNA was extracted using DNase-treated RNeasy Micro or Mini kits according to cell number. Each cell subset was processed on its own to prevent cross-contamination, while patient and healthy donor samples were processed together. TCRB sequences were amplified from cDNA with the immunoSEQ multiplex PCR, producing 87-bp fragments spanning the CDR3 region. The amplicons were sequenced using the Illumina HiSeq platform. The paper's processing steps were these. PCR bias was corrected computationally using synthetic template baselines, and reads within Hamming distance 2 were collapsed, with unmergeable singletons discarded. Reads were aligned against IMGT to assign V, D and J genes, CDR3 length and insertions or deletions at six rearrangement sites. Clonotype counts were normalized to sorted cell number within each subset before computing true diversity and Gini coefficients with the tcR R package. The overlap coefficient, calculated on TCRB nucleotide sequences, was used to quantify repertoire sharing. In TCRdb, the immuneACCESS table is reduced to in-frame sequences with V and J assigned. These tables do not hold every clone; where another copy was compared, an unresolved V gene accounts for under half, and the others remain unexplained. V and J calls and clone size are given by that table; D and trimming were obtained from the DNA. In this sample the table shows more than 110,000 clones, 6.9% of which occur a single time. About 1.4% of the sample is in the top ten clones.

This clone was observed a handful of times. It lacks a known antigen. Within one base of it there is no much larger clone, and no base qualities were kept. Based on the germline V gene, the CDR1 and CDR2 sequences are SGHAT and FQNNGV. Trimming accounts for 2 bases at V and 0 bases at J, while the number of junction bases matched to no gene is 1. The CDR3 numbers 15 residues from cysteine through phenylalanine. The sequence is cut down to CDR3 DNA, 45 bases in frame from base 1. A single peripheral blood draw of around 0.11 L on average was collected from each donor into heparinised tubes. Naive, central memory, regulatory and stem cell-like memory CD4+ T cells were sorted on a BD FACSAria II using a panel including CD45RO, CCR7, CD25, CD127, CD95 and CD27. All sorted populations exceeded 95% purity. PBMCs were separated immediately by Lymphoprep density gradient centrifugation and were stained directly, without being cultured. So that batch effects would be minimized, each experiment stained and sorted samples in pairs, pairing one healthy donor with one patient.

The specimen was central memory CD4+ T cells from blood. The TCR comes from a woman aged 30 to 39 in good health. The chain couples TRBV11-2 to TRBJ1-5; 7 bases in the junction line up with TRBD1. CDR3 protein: CASSLYRGSNQPQHF. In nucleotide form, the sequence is TGTGCCAGCAGCTTATACAGGGGTAGCAATCAGCCCCAGCATTTT.